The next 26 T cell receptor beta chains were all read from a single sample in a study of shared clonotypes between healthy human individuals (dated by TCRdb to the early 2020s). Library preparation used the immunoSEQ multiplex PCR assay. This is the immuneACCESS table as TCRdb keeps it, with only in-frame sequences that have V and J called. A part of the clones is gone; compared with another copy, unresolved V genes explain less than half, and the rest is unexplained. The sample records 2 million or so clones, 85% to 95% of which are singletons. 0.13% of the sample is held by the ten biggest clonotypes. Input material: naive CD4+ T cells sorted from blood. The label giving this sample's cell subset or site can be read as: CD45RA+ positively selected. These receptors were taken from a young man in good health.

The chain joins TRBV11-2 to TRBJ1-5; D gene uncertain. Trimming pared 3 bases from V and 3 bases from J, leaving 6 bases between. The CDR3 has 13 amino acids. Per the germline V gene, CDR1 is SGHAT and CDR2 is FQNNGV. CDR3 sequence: CASSLTPNQPQHF. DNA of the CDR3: TGTGCCAGCAGCTTGACCCCCAATCAGCCCCAGCATTTT. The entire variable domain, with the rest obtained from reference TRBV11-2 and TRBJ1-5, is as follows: EAGVAQSPRYKIIEKRQSVAFWCNPISGHATLYWYQQILGQGPKLLIQFQNNGVVDDSQLPKDRFSAERLKGVDSTLKIQPAKLEDSAVYLCASSLTPNQPQHFGDGTRLSIL.

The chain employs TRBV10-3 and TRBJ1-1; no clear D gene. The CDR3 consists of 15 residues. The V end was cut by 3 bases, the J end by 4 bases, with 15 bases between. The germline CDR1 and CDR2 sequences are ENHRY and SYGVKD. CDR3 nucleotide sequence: TGTGCCATCAGTGACGCCCCGCGGGGTCTCACTGAAGCTTTCTTT. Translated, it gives CAISDAPRGLTEAFF.

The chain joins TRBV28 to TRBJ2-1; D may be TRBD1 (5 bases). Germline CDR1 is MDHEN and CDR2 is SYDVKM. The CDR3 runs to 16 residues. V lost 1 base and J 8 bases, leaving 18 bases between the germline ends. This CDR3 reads CASSLYVRAGKDEQFF. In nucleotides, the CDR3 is TGTGCCAGCAGTTTATATGTTCGGGCAGGGAAAGATGAGCAGTTCTTC.

CDR3 amino acids: CASSPTAGTVNEKLFF. The DNA of the CDR3 is TGTGCCAGCTCACCAACGGCCGGGACAGTCAATGAAAAACTGTTTTTT. The V and J genes are TRBV18 and TRBJ1-4, with TRBD1 identical over 7 bases. Germline CDR1 KGHSH, CDR2 LQKENI. V trimming: 2 bases; J trimming: 5 bases; junction bases outside the gene matches: 8. The CDR3 consists of 16 residues.

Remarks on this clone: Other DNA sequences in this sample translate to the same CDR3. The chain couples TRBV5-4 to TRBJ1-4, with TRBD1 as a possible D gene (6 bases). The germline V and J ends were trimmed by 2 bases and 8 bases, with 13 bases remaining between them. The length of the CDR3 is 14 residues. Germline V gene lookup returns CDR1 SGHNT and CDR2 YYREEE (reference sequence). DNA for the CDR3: TGTGCCAGCAGCTTATTGGGGGCGGGGGAAAAACTGTTTTTT. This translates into CASSLLGAGEKLFF.

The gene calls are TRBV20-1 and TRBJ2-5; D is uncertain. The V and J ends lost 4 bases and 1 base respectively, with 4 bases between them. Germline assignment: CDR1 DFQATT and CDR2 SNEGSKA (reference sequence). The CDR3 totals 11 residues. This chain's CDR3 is CSAIIQETQYF. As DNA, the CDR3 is TGCAGTGCTATTATCCAAGAGACCCAGTACTTC.

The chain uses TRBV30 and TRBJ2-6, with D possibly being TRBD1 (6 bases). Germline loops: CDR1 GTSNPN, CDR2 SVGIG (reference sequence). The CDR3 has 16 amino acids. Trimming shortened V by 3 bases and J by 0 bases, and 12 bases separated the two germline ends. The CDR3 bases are TGTGCCTGGAGAAGGGGGTCCTTCTCTGGGGCCAACGTCCTGACTTTC. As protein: CAWRRGSFSGANVLTF. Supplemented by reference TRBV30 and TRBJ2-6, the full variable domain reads SQTIHQWPATLVQPVGSPLSLECTVEGTSNPNLYWYRQAAGRGLQLLFYSVGIGQISSEVPQNLSASRPQDRQFILSSKKLLLSDSGFYLCAWRRGSFSGANVLTFGAGSRLTVL.

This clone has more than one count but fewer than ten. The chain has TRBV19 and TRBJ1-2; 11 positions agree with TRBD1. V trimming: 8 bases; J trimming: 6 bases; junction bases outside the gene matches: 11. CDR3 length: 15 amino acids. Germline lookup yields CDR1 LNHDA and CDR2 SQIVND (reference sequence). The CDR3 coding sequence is TGTGCCAGTTATAGGACAGGGGGCCAGCTCGATGGCTACACCTTC. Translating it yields CASYRTGGQLDGYTF.

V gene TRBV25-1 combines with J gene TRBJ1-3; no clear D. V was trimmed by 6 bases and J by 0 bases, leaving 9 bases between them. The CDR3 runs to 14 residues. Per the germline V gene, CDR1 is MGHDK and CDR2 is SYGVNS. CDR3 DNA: TGTGCCAGCAGCCCGTCTAGCTCTGGAAACACCATATATTTT. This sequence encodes CASSPSSSGNTIYF.

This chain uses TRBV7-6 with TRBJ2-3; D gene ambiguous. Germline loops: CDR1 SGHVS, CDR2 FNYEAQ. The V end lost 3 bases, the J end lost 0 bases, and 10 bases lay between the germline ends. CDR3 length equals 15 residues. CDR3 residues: CASSFMGSSTDTQYF. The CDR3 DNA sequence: TGTGCCAGCAGCTTCATGGGGTCTAGCACAGATACGCAGTATTTT.

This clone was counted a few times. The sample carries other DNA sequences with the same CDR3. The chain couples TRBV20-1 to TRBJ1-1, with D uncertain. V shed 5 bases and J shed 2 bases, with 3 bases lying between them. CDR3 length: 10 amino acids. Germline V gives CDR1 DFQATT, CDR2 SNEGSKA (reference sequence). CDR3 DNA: TGCAGTGCTGTCAACACTGAAGCTTTCTTT. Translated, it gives CSAVNTEAFF.

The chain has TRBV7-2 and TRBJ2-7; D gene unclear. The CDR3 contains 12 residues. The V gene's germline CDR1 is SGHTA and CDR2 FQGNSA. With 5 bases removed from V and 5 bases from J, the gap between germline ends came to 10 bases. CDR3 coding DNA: TGTGCCAGCAGCCGAGAGAGAAACGAGCAGTACTTC. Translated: CASSRERNEQYF.

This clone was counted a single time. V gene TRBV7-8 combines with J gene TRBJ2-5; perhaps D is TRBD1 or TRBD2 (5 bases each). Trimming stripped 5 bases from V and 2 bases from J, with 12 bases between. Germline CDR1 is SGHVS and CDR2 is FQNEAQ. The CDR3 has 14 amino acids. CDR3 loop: CASSPRGPQETQYF. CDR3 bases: TGTGCCAGCAGCCCGAGGGGTCCTCAAGAGACCCAGTACTTC.

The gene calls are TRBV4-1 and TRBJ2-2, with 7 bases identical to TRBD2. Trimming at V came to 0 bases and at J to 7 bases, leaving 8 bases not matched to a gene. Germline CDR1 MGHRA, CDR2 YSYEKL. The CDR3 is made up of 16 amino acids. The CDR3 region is CASSQEGGSKVGELFF. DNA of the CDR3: TGCGCCAGCAGCCAAGAAGGCGGGAGTAAGGTCGGGGAGCTGTTTTTT.

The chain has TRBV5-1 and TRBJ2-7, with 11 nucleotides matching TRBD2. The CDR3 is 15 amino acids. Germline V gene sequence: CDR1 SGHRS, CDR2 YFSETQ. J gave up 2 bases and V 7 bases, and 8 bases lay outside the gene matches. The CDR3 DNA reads TGCGCCAGCTCCAGGGAGGGACTAGCGGCCTACGAGCAGTACTTC. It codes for CASSREGLAAYEQYF.

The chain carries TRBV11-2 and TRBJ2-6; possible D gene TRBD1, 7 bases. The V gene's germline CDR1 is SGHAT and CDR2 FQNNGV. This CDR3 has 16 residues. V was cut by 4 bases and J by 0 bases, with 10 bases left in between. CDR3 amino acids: CASSSGGTSGANVLTF. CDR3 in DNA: TGTGCCAGCAGCTCAGGGGGGACCTCTGGGGCCAACGTCCTGACTTTC.

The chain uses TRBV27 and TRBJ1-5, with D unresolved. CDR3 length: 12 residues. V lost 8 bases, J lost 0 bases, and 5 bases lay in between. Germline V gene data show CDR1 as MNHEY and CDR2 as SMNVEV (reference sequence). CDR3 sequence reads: CASRHSNQPQHF. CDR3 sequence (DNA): TGTGCCAGCCGACATAGCAATCAGCCCCAGCATTTT.

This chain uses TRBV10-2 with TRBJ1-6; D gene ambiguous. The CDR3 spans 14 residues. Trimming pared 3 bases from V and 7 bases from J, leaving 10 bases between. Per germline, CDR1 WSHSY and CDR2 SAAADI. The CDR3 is CASSETGQNSPLHF. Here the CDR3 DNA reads TGCGCCAGCAGTGAAACGGGTCAGAATTCACCCCTCCACTTT.

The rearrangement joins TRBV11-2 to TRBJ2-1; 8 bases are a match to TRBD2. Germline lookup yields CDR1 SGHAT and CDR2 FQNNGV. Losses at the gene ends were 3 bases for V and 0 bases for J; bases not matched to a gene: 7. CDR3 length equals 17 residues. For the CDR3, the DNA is TGTGCCAGCAGCTTGCGGACTAGCAGCAGCTCCTACAATGAGCAGTTCTTC. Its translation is CASSLRTSSSSYNEQFF.

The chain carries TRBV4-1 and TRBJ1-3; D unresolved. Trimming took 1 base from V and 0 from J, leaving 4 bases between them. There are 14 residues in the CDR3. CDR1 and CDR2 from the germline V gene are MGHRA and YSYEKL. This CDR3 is CASSQGTSGNTIYF. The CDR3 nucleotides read TGCGCCAGCAGCCAAGGGACCTCTGGAAACACCATATATTTT.

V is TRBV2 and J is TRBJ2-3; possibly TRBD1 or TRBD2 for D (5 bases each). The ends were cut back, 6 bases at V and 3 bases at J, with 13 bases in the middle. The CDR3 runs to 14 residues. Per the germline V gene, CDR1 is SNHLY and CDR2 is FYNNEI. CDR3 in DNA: TGTGCCAGCAGGCCCGGGGCTTTTACAGATACGCAGTATTTT. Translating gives CASRPGAFTDTQYF. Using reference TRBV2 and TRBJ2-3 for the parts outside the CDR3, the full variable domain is EPEVTQTPSHQVTQMGQEVILRCVPISNHLYFYWYRQILGQKVEFLVSFYNNEISEKSEIFDDQFSVERPDGSNFTLKIRSTKLEDSAMYFCASRPGAFTDTQYFGPGTRLTVL.

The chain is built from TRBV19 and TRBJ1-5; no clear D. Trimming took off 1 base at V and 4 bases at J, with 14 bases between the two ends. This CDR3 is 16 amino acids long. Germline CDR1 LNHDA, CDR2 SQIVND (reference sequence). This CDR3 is CASSIVAAEVNQPQHF. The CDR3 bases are TGTGCCAGTAGTATAGTGGCGGCGGAGGTAAATCAGCCCCAGCATTTT.

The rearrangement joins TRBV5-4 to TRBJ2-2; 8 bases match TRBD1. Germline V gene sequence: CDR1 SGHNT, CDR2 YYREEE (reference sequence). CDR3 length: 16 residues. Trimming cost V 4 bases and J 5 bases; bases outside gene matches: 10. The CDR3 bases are TGTGCCAGCAGCCGTCCCTTGGACAGGGTTACCGGGGAGCTGTTTTTT. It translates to CASSRPLDRVTGELFF.

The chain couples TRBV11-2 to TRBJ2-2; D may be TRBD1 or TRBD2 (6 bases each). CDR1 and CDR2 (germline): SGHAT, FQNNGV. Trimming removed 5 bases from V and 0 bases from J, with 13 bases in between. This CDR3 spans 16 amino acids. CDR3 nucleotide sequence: TGTGCCAGCAGCAGAGGGGGGTCTACGAACACCGGGGAGCTGTTTTTT. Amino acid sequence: CASSRGGSTNTGELFF.

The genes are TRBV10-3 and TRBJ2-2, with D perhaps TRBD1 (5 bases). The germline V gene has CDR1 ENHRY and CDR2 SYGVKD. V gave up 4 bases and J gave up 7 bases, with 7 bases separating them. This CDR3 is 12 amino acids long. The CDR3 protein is CAISVRDGELFF. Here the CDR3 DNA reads TGTGCCATCAGTGTCAGGGACGGGGAGCTGTTTTTT.

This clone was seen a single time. CDR3 in amino acids: CATSGQGGFQLFF. CDR3 in DNA: TGTGCCACAAGCGGGCAGGGAGGTTTCCAATTGTTTTTT. The chain recombines TRBV6-5 with TRBJ1-4, with D possibly being TRBD1 (5 bases). Trimming stripped 10 bases from V and 15 bases from J, with 24 bases between. Germline CDR1 MNHEY, CDR2 SVGAGI. The CDR3 length is 13 residues.